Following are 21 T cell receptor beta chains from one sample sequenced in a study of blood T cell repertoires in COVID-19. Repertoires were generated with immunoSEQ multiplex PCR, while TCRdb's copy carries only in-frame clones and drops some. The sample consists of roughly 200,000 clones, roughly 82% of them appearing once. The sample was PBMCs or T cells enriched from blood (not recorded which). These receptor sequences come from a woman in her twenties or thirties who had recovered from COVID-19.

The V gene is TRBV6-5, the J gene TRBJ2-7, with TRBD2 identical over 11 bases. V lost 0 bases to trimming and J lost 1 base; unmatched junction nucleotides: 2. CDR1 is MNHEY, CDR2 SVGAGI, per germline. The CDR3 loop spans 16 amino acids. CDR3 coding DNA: TGTGCCAGCAGTTACTCGGCTAGCGGGAGGTCCTACGAGCAGTACTTC. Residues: CASSYSASGRSYEQYF.

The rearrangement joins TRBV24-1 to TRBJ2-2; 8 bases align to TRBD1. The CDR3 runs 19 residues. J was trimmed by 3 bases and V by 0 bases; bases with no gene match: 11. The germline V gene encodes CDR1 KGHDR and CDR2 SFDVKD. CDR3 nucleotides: TGTGCCACCAGTGATTTGGCTATTTCAGGGGGCGCCTACACCGGGGAGCTGTTTTTT. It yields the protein CATSDLAISGGAYTGELFF.

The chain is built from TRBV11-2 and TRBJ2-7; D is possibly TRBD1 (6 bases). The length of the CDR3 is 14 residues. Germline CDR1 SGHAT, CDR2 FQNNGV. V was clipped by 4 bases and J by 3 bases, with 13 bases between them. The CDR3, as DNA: TGTGCCAGCAGCTGGAAGGGGGATATCTACGAGCAGTACTTC. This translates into CASSWKGDIYEQYF.

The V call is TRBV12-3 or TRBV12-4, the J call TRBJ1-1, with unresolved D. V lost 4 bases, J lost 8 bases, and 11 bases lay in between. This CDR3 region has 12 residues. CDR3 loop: CASSSSLVEAFF. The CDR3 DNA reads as TGTGCCAGCAGTTCTTCACTTGTCGAAGCTTTCTTT.

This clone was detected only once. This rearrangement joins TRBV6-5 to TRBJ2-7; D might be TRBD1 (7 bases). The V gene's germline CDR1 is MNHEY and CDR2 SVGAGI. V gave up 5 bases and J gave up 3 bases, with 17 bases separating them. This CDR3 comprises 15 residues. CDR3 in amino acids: CASSPSGGLIYEQYF. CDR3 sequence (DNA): TGTGCCAGCAGTCCTTCAGGGGGGTTAATCTACGAGCAGTACTTC.

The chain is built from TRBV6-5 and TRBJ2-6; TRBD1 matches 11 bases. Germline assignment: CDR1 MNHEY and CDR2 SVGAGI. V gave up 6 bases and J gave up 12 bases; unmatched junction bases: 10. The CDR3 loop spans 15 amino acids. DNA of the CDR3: TGTGCCAGCAGAAACCTCCGGGACAGGGGGTCCGTCCTGACTTTC. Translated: CASRNLRDRGSVLTF.

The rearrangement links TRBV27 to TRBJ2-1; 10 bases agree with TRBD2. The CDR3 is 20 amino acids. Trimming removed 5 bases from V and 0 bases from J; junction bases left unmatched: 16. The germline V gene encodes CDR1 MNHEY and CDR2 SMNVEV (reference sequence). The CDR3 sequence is CASSTRTSGSPPSSYNEQFF. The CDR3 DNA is TGTGCCAGCAGTACCCGGACTAGCGGAAGTCCCCCAAGCTCCTACAATGAGCAGTTCTTC.

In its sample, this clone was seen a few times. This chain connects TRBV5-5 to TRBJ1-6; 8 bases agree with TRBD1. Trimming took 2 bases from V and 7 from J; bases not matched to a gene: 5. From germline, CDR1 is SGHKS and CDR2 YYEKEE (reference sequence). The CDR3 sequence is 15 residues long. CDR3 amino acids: CASSLTGGRNSPLHF. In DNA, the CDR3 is TGTGCCAGCAGCTTAACAGGGGGACGGAATTCACCCCTCCACTTT.

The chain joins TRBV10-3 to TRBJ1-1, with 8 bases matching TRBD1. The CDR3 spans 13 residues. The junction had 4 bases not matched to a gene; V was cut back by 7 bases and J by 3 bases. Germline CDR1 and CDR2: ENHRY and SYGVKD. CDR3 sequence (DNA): TGTGCCATCATCTCGGGACAGGACACTGAAGCTTTCTTT. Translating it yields CAIISGQDTEAFF.

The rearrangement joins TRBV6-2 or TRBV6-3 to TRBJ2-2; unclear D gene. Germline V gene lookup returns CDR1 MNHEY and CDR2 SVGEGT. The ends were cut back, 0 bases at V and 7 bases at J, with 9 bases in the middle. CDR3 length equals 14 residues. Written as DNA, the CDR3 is TGTGCCAGCAGTTACTCTAGAGGCATCGGGGAGCTGTTTTTT. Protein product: CASSYSRGIGELFF.

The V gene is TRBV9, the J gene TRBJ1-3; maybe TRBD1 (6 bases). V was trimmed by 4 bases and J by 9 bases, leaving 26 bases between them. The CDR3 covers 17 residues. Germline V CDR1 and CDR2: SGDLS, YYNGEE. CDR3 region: CASSPLGWGPSTGTIYF. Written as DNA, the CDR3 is TGTGCCAGCAGCCCCCTCGGGTGGGGGCCTTCTACGGGCACCATATATTTT.

Here the CDR3 reads CASSETEGLAYEQYF. The CDR3 bases are TGTGCCAGCAGTGAAACGGAGGGCTTAGCCTACGAGCAGTACTTC. The genes are TRBV6-1 and TRBJ2-7; possible D gene TRBD2, 6 bases. The CDR3 has 15 residues. From germline, CDR1 is MNHNS and CDR2 SASEGT. Deletions cut 2 bases from V and 2 bases from J, with 13 bases between.

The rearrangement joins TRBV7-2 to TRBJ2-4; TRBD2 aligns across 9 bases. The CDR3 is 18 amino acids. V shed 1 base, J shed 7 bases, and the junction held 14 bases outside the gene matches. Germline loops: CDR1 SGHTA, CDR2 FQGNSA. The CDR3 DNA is TGTGCCAGCAGCTTAGACGGCTTTTCAGGGCGGGAGGGGAACATTCAGTACTTC. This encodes CASSLDGFSGREGNIQYF.

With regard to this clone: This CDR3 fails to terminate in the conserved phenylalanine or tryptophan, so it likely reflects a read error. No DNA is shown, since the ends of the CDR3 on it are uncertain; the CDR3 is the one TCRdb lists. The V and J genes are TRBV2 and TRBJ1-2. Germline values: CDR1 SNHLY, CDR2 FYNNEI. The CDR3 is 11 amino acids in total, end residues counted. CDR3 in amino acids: CASSEIGTSSG.

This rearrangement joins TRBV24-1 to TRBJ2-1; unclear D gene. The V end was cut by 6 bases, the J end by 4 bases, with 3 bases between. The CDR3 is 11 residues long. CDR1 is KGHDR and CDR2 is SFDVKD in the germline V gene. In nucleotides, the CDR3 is TGTGCCACCAGTCTTTACAATGAGCAGTTCTTC. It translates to CATSLYNEQFF.

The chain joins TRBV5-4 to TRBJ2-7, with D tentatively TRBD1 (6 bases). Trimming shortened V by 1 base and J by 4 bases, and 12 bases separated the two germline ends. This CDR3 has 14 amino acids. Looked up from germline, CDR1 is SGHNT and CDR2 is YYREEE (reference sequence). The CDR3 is CASSLQTGGYEQYF. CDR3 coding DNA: TGTGCCAGCAGCTTGCAGACAGGTGGATACGAGCAGTACTTC.

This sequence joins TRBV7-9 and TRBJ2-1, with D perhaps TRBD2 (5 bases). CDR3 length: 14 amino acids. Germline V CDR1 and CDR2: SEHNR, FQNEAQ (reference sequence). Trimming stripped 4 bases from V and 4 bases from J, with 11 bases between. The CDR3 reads CASSSQRRYNEQFF. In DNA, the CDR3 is TGTGCCAGCAGCTCCCAGCGGAGATACAATGAGCAGTTCTTC.

The CDR3 nucleotides are TGTGCCAGCTCCAGCCCGGGCAGGGGTCAAGAGACCCAGTACTTC. Protein: CASSSPGRGQETQYF. The chain has TRBV18 and TRBJ2-5; maybe TRBD1 (6 bases). The CDR3 covers 15 residues. The germline gives CDR1 KGHSH, CDR2 LQKENI. V was pared by 6 bases and J by 2 bases, with 16 bases between.

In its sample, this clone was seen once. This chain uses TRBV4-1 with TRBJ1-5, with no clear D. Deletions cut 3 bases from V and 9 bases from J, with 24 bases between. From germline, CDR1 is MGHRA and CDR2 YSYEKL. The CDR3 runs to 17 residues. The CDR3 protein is CASSQSIFFGPRGPQHF. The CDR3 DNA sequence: TGCGCCAGCAGCCAGAGTATTTTCTTTGGACCCCGGGGGCCCCAGCATTTT.

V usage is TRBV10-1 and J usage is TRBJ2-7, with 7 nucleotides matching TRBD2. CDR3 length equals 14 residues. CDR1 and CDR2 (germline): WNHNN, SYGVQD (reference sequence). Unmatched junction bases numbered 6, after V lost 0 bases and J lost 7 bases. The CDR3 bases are TGCGCCAGCAGTGAGTCCGGGGGGAGCGGGGAGCAGTACTTC. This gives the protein CASSESGGSGEQYF.

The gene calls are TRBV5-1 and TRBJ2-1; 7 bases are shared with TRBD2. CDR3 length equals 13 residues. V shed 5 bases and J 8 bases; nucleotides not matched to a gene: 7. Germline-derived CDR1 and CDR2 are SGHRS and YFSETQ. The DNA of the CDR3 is TGCGCCAGCAGAGGGGCGGGAGAGTATGAGCAGTTCTTC. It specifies CASRGAGEYEQFF.